These T cell receptor beta chains were read from a single sample in a study of shared clonotypes between healthy human individuals. TCRdb's copy holds only in-frame clones and misses some; the assay was immunoSEQ multiplex PCR. The sample holds about 460,000 clones, 70% to 80% seen once. The specimen sequenced was PBMCs. Source of these receptors: a woman aged 40 to 50 in good health. Some clones in this sample may be carry-over from other donors' samples. Each CDR3 is given with its conserved first and last residue. A D gene is named only where the DNA matches it firmly. Some rows have no size entry. The others give once, few or many, or a class for an expanded clone.

V	J	size	D	CDR3	DNA
TRBV11-3	TRBJ2-7	once	TRBD1	CALSRGPNYEQYF	TGTGCTTTGTCGAGGGGGCCAAACTACGAGCAGTACTTC
TRBV28	TRBJ2-5	once	-	CASSPGPRLRETQYF	TGTGCCAGCAGCCCGGGACCGAGGCTGAGGGAGACCCAGTACTTC
TRBV23-1	TRBJ1-1	-	TRBD1	CASSQSGGLGQTVGGTEAFF	TGCGCCAGCAGTCAATCGGGAGGATTGGGACAGACCGTGGGGGGAACTGAAGCTTTCTTT
TRBV7-8	TRBJ2-7	many	-	CASSHGGGEQYF	TGTGCCAGCAGCCACGGGGGCGGCGAGCAGTACTTC
TRBV5-4	TRBJ2-7	many	-	CASSLWGAYEQYF	TGTGCCAGCAGCTTGTGGGGGGCCTACGAGCAGTACTTC
TRBV5-1	TRBJ2-1	-	-	CASSSASPPNEQFF	TGCGCCAGCAGCTCCGCCTCCCCCCCGAATGAGCAGTTCTTC
TRBV6-1	TRBJ1-1	-	TRBD1	CASRQGLNTEAFF	TGTGCCAGTCGACAGGGGCTGAACACTGAAGCTTTCTTT
TRBV11-2	TRBJ2-7	-	TRBD1	CASSSAPGQVTYEQYF	TGTGCCAGCAGCTCCGCGCCGGGACAGGTCACCTACGAGCAGTACTTC
TRBV18	TRBJ2-7	-	-	CASSPPPETAYEQYF	TGTGCCAGCTCACCACCGCCAGAGACGGCCTACGAGCAGTACTTC
TRBV7-9	TRBJ2-1	many	TRBD2	CASSLAGREPPLWFF	TGTGCCAGCAGCTTAGCGGGGCGGGAGCCCCCGCTATGGTTCTTC
TRBV6-1	TRBJ1-1	-	-	CASREYWQSPEAFF	TGTGCCAGCAGGGAGTATTGGCAGTCTCCTGAAGCTTTCTTT
TRBV7-9	TRBJ2-5	-	-	CASSFTSSAETQYF	TGTGCCAGCAGCTTTACTAGTTCGGCAGAGACCCAGTACTTC
TRBV7-3	TRBJ1-3	-	-	CASSSTRGNTIYF	TGTGCCAGCAGCTCGACACGGGGGAACACCATATATTTT
TRBV15	TRBJ2-1	-	-	CATSRDSSSSYNEQFF	TGTGCCACCAGCAGAGACTCGTCGAGCTCCTACAATGAGCAGTTCTTC